This T cell receptor (beta chain) was obtained from a study of PD-1 blockade in mismatch repair-deficient tumors (dated by TCRdb to the late 2010s). For context, the study as a whole: Between late 2013 and 2016, 80 to 90 consecutive patients with about a dozen mismatch repair-deficient cancer types, all previously treated and progressing, were enrolled in the trial. Tumor-associated T cell clones in the peripheral blood of patients responding to PD-1 blockade were tracked using deep sequencing of TCR CDR3 regions. Study-level results and caveats: After pembrolizumab, tumor-resident clones, which were often undetectable in blood before treatment, expanded rapidly and then contracted, generally ahead of radiologic responses.

The library was prepared using the immunoSEQ multiplex PCR assay. Drawn from immuneACCESS, this table holds only the in-frame rearrangements with V and J called that TCRdb kept. Clones are partly lost; checked studies trace under half to an unresolved V gene and leave the rest unexplained. The sample has 35,000 or so clones on record, 80% to 90% of them singletons. The ten largest account for around 3.9% of the sample. This clone appeared a few times. No antigen is known for it. Per-nucleotide qualities are absent, and no much larger clonotype sits a single base away. Trimming costs V 0 bases and J 5 bases, and their ends lie 15 bases apart. The CDR1 and CDR2 encoded by the germline V gene are SGHRS and YFSETQ. The CDR3 goes from the cysteine to the phenylalanine over 15 residues. Kept here is only the CDR3 DNA, which spans 45 bases and is read in frame from base 1. Mismatch repair deficiency was established in every enrolled patient by polymerase chain reaction or immunohistochemistry. A few patients who responded to pembrolizumab therapy underwent TCR sequencing. Pembrolizumab PD-1 blockade was prospectively tested in advanced mismatch repair-deficient cancers, regardless of tissue of origin, in the phase II trial. Peripheral blood T cell samples were serially collected before and at multiple times after PD-1 blockade was started. Blood sampling times were expressed in weeks after the first pembrolizumab dose.

The sequence was collected from an adult with mismatch repair-deficient cancer. Sample: peripheral blood, taken about 80 weeks after starting pembrolizumab. The chain employs TRBV5-1 and TRBJ2-7; 6 matching bases give a weak D call of TRBD1. Here the CDR3 is given as CASSLVLGAGNEQYF. The DNA sequence follows: TGCGCCAGCAGCTTGGTCCTGGGGGCGGGTAACGAGCAGTACTTC.